The 19 T cell receptor beta chains below come from one sample, sequenced in a study of Graves' ophthalmopathy and Graves' hyperthyroidism. Amplification of the TCR beta CDR3 regions used RNA transcripts (as template). HTBI primers were used in a first-round RT-PCR, which preceded a second-round multiplex PCR. TCRdb re-called the multiplex PCR reads with MiXCR, one entry per CDR3 protein. The sample yields 400,000 or so distinct CDR3 sequences, approximately 18% seen once. The sequencing sample was made of peripheral blood. The receptors here all came from an adult woman with stable Graves' hyperthyroidism.

This chain links TRBV28 with TRBJ2-7; 14 bases line up with TRBD2. The V and J ends lost 7 bases and 7 bases, in that order; junction bases with no gene match: 12. The germline gives CDR1 MDHEN, CDR2 SYDVKM. The CDR3 covers 16 residues. The DNA of the CDR3 is TGTGCCAGCACCCCCCCCCCCGGGACTAGCGGGAGTGAGCAGTACTTC. Residues: CASTPPPGTSGSEQYF.

This clonotype was picked up many times. The rearrangement links TRBV10-1 to TRBJ1-2, with 7 bases lining up with TRBD1. Per germline, CDR1 WNHNN and CDR2 SYGVQD (reference sequence). V dropped 4 bases and J dropped 6; count of bases not matched to a gene: 8. The CDR3 spans 14 residues. The CDR3 region is CASSVRRGLNGYTF. CDR3 in DNA: TGCGCCAGCAGTGTGAGGAGGGGGCTGAATGGCTACACCTTC.

This clonotype was seen at least ten times. This chain links TRBV27 with TRBJ1-5; D is possibly TRBD1 (5 bases). From germline, CDR1 is MNHEY and CDR2 SMNVEV (reference sequence). The CDR3 has 14 residues. V was trimmed by 5 bases and J by 1 base, leaving 9 bases between them. For the CDR3, the DNA is TGTGCCAGCAGTAGGGGTCGGAGCAATCAGCCCCAGCATTTT. Its translation: CASSRGRSNQPQHF.

In its sample, this clonotype was seen many times. The chain carries TRBV20-1 and TRBJ2-7; D possibly corresponds to TRBD2 (6 bases). This CDR3 spans 16 amino acids. Germline V lookup: CDR1 DFQATT, CDR2 SNEGSKA (reference sequence). The germline V and J ends were trimmed by 1 base and 2 bases, with 18 bases remaining between them. The CDR3: CSARGYGAGATYEQYF. In nucleotides, the CDR3 is TGCAGTGCTAGAGGGTACGGAGCGGGCGCTACCTACGAGCAGTACTTC.

The chain carries TRBV24-1 and TRBJ2-1; 12 positions match TRBD2. V was pared by 3 bases and J by 2 bases, with 7 bases of the junction left unmatched. Germline V gene lookup returns CDR1 KGHDR and CDR2 SFDVKD. The CDR3 is made up of 18 amino acids. The CDR3 region is CATSDPSLAGGAYNEQFF. CDR3 in DNA: TGTGCCACCAGTGATCCTTCCCTAGCGGGAGGGGCCTACAATGAGCAGTTCTTC.

This clonotype was picked up many times. This chain joins TRBV28 and TRBJ1-2; 8 nucleotides line up with TRBD1. CDR1 and CDR2 from the germline V gene are MDHEN and SYDVKM. V gave up 2 bases and J gave up 6 bases; unmatched junction bases: 8. The CDR3 consists of 15 residues. The CDR3 protein is CASSLGHRGNDGYTF. CDR3 in DNA: TGTGCCAGCAGTTTAGGCCACAGGGGGAACGATGGCTACACCTTC.

This clonotype was counted only a few times. The chain recombines TRBV19 with TRBJ1-5; no definite D call. Germline V lookup: CDR1 LNHDA, CDR2 SQIVND (reference sequence). The CDR3 consists of 13 residues. V was cut by 0 bases and J by 2 bases, with 2 bases left in between. CDR3 region: CASSIDGNQPQHF. The CDR3 DNA sequence: TGTGCCAGTAGTATAGACGGCAATCAGCCCCAGCATTTT.

This clonotype was seen repeatedly, ten times or more. The chain couples TRBV25-1 to TRBJ2-7, with D perhaps matching TRBD1 or TRBD2 (5 bases each). Trimming removed 7 bases from V and 3 bases from J, with 10 bases in between. Germline V gene sequence: CDR1 MGHDK, CDR2 SYGVNS. The CDR3 sequence is 12 residues long. The CDR3 bases are TGTGCCAGCATCGGGGCCCACTACGAGCAGTACTTC. Residues: CASIGAHYEQYF.

The sample holds a few counts of this clonotype. The chain combines TRBV18 with TRBJ1-5; D gene ambiguous. V was shortened by 5 bases and J by 5 bases, with 10 bases between the two germline ends. From germline, CDR1 is KGHSH and CDR2 LQKENI. This CDR3 is built from 13 residues. CDR3 nucleotides: TGTGCCAGCTCAGACCGCCGGGATCAGCCCCAGCATTTT. Encoded protein: CASSDRRDQPQHF. The full variable domain, rest sourced from reference TRBV18 and TRBJ1-5, is NAGVMQNPRHLVRRRGQEARLRCSPMKGHSHVYWYRQLPEEGLKFMVYLQKENIIDESGMPKERFSAEFPKEGPSILRIQQVVRGDSAAYFCASSDRRDQPQHFGDGTRLSIL.

Ten or more counts support this clonotype. The chain has TRBV29-1 and TRBJ2-2; D not resolved. V lost 7 bases to trimming and J lost 3 bases, with 6 bases between them. Germline loops: CDR1 SQVTM, CDR2 ANQGSEA. The CDR3 has 11 residues. The chain's CDR3 is CSGQDTGELFF. CDR3 bases: TGCAGCGGCCAGGACACCGGGGAGCTGTTTTTT.

This clonotype was seen at least ten times. J is TRBJ2-5 and V is TRBV12-5, with 7 positions matching TRBD2. V trimming: 7 bases; J trimming: 3 bases; junction bases outside the gene matches: 8. Germline V gene lookup returns CDR1 LGHNT and CDR2 FRNRAP. The CDR3 extends over 14 amino acids. DNA for the CDR3: TGTGCTAGTGCGGCGGGAGTGGCAAAAGAGACCCAGTACTTC. Translation gives CASAAGVAKETQYF. Filled out from reference TRBV12-5 and TRBJ2-5, the complete variable domain reads DARVTQTPRHKVTEMGQEVTMRCQPILGHNTVFWYRQTMMQGLELLAYFRNRAPLDDSGMPKDRFSAEMPDATLATLKIQPSEPRDSAVYFCASAAGVAKETQYFGPGTRLLVL.

This clonotype was seen ten or more times. The J gene is TRBJ1-1, the V gene TRBV20-1; 7 nucleotides line up with TRBD1. Trimming removed 4 bases from V and 4 bases from J; junction bases left unmatched: 6. Germline loops: CDR1 DFQATT, CDR2 SNEGSKA (reference sequence). This CDR3 is built from 13 residues. CDR3 loop: CSANTGAGTEAFF. The CDR3 region has the DNA TGCAGTGCTAACACAGGGGCGGGCACTGAAGCTTTCTTT.

This clonotype was counted a few times. The J gene is TRBJ2-7, the V gene TRBV11-2; D ambiguous. The V gene's germline CDR1 is SGHAT and CDR2 FQNNGV. Trimming took off 6 bases at V and 4 bases at J, with 22 bases between the two ends. The length of the CDR3 is 16 residues. CDR3 in DNA: TGTGCCAGCAGTATTCAAAGACTCTCGCTGGGATACGAGCAGTACTTC. Protein: CASSIQRLSLGYEQYF.

This clonotype was observed at least ten times. The chain employs TRBV7-2 and TRBJ2-7; perhaps TRBD1 as D (5 bases). With 5 bases removed from V and 0 bases from J, the gap between germline ends came to 11 bases. This CDR3 has 14 amino acids. Germline lookup yields CDR1 SGHTA and CDR2 FQGNSA. DNA for the CDR3: TGTGCCAGCAGCCAAAGGGGAAGCTCCTACGAGCAGTACTTC. Amino acids: CASSQRGSSYEQYF.

This clonotype was detected many times. The V call is TRBV15, the J call TRBJ1-5; D gene ambiguous. V lost 0 bases and J 0 bases, leaving 6 bases between the germline ends. The CDR3 sequence is 15 residues long. Germline-derived CDR1 and CDR2 are LNHNV and YYDKDF (reference sequence). CDR3 coding DNA: TGTGCCACCAGCAGAGACAAATATAGCAATCAGCCCCAGCATTTT. Protein sequence: CATSRDKYSNQPQHF.

The chain combines TRBV29-1 with TRBJ2-5; weak D call: TRBD1 (6 bases). The CDR3 extends over 14 amino acids. Germline V gene sequence: CDR1 SQVTM, CDR2 ANQGSEA. V gave up 5 bases and J gave up 1 base, with 14 bases separating them. DNA for the CDR3: TGCAGCGTTCGACCTGGGACAAGCCAAGAGACCCAGTACTTC. It specifies CSVRPGTSQETQYF.

The J gene is TRBJ1-1, the V gene TRBV6-5, with 7 bases fitting TRBD1. Trimming took 2 bases from V and 3 from J; bases not matched to a gene: 3. This CDR3 region has 14 residues. Germline CDR1 reads MNHEY; CDR2 reads SVGAGI. This chain's CDR3 is CASSYLGQDTEAFF. The CDR3 DNA sequence: TGTGCCAGCAGTTACCTCGGACAGGACACTGAAGCTTTCTTT.

The DNA of the CDR3 is TGTGCCAGCAGTACACTGGGCAGGCAGGGGGATCACTATGGCTACACCTTC. Amino acids: CASSTLGRQGDHYGYTF. The chain links TRBV6-1 to TRBJ1-2; 7 nucleotides agree with TRBD1. The CDR3 loop spans 17 amino acids. After removal of 5 bases from V and 3 bases from J, the junction contained 15 bases not matched to a gene. Germline lookup yields CDR1 MNHNS and CDR2 SASEGT.

This clonotype was detected many times. This sequence joins TRBV12-3 or TRBV12-4 and TRBJ2-5; D is possibly TRBD2 (5 bases). Trimming took 5 bases from V and 5 from J, leaving 12 bases between them. The CDR3 contains 13 residues. The CDR3 region is CASSPGSVETQYF. The CDR3 nucleotides are TGTGCCAGCAGTCCGGGGTCGGTGGAGACCCAGTACTTC.